The clone carrying this T cell receptor beta chain was counted many times. The target antigen is unknown. A second PCR of about 7 to 11 cycles used a sample-barcoded 5' primer and a J-beta primer mix. Every cDNA was tagged by a template-switch adaptor with 12 random nucleotides. Sequencing yielded, for each sample, at least 2.5 million paired-end reads carrying CDR3. TCRdb used MiXCR to reprocess the 5' RACE reads, holding one entry per CDR3 protein. The sample shows 1.2 million to 1.5 million distinct CDR3 sequences, about 40% of them seen only once. No fewer than 5.5 micrograms of total RNA were isolated from every sample. The sample is drawn from a study of blood T cells in healthy people across ages. Whole-study results and caveats: PBMCs were not sorted, which prevented a conclusive comparison of naive versus antigen-experienced cells.

V was clipped by 7 bases and J by 6 bases; unmatched bases: 9. This CDR3 comprises 14 residues. Germline-derived CDR1 and CDR2 are SQVTM and ANQGSEA. This receptor was identified in a woman aged 18-35 years in good health. The sequenced material came from blood. The chain has TRBV29-1 and TRBJ2-1, with 10 positions matching TRBD2. The CDR3, as DNA: TGCAGCGCCATAGCGGGAGGTCAAATCAATGAGCAGTTCTTC. This translates into CSAIAGGQINEQFF.